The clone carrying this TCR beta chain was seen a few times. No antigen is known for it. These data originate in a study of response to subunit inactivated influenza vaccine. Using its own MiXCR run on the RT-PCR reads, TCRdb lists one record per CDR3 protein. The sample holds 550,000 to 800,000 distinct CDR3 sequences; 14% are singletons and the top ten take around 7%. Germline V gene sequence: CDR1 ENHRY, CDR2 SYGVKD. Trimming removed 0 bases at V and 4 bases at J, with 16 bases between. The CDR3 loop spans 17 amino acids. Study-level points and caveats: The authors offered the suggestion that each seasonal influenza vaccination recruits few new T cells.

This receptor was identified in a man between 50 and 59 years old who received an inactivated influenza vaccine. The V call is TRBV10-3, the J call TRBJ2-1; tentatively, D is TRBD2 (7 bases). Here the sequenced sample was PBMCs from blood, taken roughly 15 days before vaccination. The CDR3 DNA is TGTGCCATCAGTGAGTCAAAAGGACTAGGGGGATACAATGAGCAGTTCTTC. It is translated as CAISESKGLGGYNEQFF.